This T cell receptor beta chain comes out of a study of shared clonotypes between healthy human individuals. CD45RO negativity and positive selection for CCR7 defined naive CD8 cells, a population that excluded terminally differentiated effector memory CD45RA+ cells. The repertoire was sequenced with immunoSEQ multiplex PCR; TCRdb's copy has only in-frame clones and lacks some. The table shows around 560,000 clones, with roughly 95% occurring only once. Germline assignment: CDR1 MDHEN and CDR2 SYDVKM. V dropped 6 bases and J dropped 0 bases, with 9 bases sitting between them. The CDR3 is made up of 13 amino acids.

The chain links TRBV28 to TRBJ2-7, with a possible D match to TRBD1 (6 bases). The TCR was taken from a woman in her 30s in good health. The sequencing input was naive CD8+ T cells sorted from blood. The CDR3 loop reads CASRGDTSYEQYF. CDR3 DNA sequence: TGTGCCAGCAGGGGGGACACCTCCTACGAGCAGTACTTC.